This T cell receptor beta chain stems from a study of T cells after posttransplantation cyclophosphamide. TCRdb's copy holds only in-frame clones and misses some; the assay was immunoSEQ multiplex PCR. The sample was found to contain roughly 35,000 clones, and every one recurs. Germline values: CDR1 SGHTA, CDR2 FQGNSA. The J segment lost 4 bases and the V segment lost 2 bases, leaving 2 bases of the junction unmatched. CDR3 length: 15 residues. This clone was recorded many times. The chain has TRBV7-2 and TRBJ2-1; TRBD2 agrees at 10 bases. The source material was PBMCs. The receptor was isolated from a woman aged 45 to 65 in good health and a related stem cell transplant donor. For the CDR3, the DNA is TGTGCCAGCAGCTTACGGACTAGCGGTTACAATGAGCAGTTCTTC. Its translation: CASSLRTSGYNEQFF.